Shown below are 26 T cell receptor beta chains from a single sample sequenced in a study of vaccination effects on CD4 cells after COVID-19. Their antigen targets remain unknown. Peptide-pool stimulation followed by sequencing identified expanded antigen-specific CD4+ clonotypes in the ViraFEST assay. Around day 10 of culture, CD4+ T cells were separated out. All vaccine recipients tested negative for nucleocapsid antibodies and had never contracted SARS-CoV-2 infection. This table comes from immunoSEQ multiplex PCR, and its TCRdb copy is limited to in-frame clones, with some not included. This table holds about 27,000 clones, about 70% found once. The sample consisted of CD4+ T cells from PBMCs cultured with HCoV-NL63 spike peptides, taken before COVID-19 vaccination. The receptors were gathered from a human donor who received a COVID-19 vaccine.

The chain has TRBV2 and TRBJ2-5, with D perhaps given as TRBD1 or TRBD2 (5 bases each). CDR1 SNHLY and CDR2 FYNNEI come from the germline V gene. The CDR3 extends over 13 amino acids. The V end lost 6 bases, the J end lost 4 bases, and 12 bases lay between the germline ends. CDR3 region: CASRGDPGETQYF. The CDR3 coding sequence is TGTGCCAGCAGGGGGGACCCCGGAGAGACCCAGTACTTC.

The chain employs TRBV18 and TRBJ1-2; possibly TRBD1 for D (5 bases). This CDR3 spans 17 amino acids. V gave up 3 bases and J gave up 4 bases, with 21 bases separating them. Germline V lookup: CDR1 KGHSH, CDR2 LQKENI. CDR3 residues: CASSPATPLRGGYGYTF. The CDR3 region has the DNA TGTGCCAGCTCACCCGCCACTCCACTTAGGGGAGGCTATGGCTACACCTTC.

The V call is TRBV6-5, the J call TRBJ2-2, with D hard to call. Germline V lookup: CDR1 MNHEY, CDR2 SVGAGI. The CDR3 is 12 amino acids. V dropped 2 bases and J dropped 8 bases, with 6 bases sitting between them. Here the CDR3 reads CASSYVWGELFF. The CDR3 DNA reads TGTGCCAGCAGTTACGTATGGGGGGAGCTGTTTTTT.

The CDR3 nucleotides are TGTGCCAGCAGCCCACAGGGATGGTTGGCCAAAAACATTCAGTACTTC. Translated: CASSPQGWLAKNIQYF. The chain combines TRBV5-5 with TRBJ2-4; a possible D gene is TRBD1 (6 bases). Trimming pared 4 bases from V and 1 base from J, leaving 15 bases between. Germline V gene lookup returns CDR1 SGHKS and CDR2 YYEKEE (reference sequence). CDR3 length: 16 residues.

V gene TRBV10-1 combines with J gene TRBJ1-2; D unresolved. The CDR3 has 13 residues. Per the germline V gene, CDR1 is WNHNN and CDR2 is SYGVQD (reference sequence). V was shortened by 5 bases and J by 5 bases, with 12 bases between the two germline ends. For the CDR3, the DNA is TGCGCCAGCAGTTCTAGGGATGGGTATGGCTACACCTTC. Protein product: CASSSRDGYGYTF.

The gene calls are TRBV15 and TRBJ1-1; 8 bases are shared with TRBD1. CDR3 length: 18 amino acids. The junction had 13 bases not matched to a gene; V was cut back by 3 bases and J by 1 base. Germline V gives CDR1 LNHNV, CDR2 YYDKDF (reference sequence). The CDR3 loop is CATSRETLDRVENTEAFF. CDR3 coding DNA: TGTGCCACCAGCAGGGAAACTTTGGACAGGGTGGAGAACACTGAAGCTTTCTTT.

The V and J genes are TRBV6-5 and TRBJ2-3; perhaps TRBD2 as D (6 bases). CDR3 length: 15 amino acids. The germline gives CDR1 MNHEY, CDR2 SVGAGI. V lost 2 bases and J lost 4, with 13 bases in between. CDR3 residues: CASSYEKPSADTQYF. The CDR3 nucleotides read TGTGCCAGCAGTTACGAGAAACCTAGCGCAGATACGCAGTATTTT.

This chain links TRBV6-5 with TRBJ2-3; D is tentatively TRBD1 or TRBD2 (7 bases each). The germline V gene encodes CDR1 MNHEY and CDR2 SVGAGI. The CDR3 spans 13 residues. V was cut by 11 bases and J by 3 bases, with 15 bases left in between. The CDR3 DNA reads TGTGCCTCCTCCCAGGGGGGGACAGATACGCAGTATTTT. The encoded protein is CASSQGGTDTQYF.

This clone was detected only once. V usage is TRBV6-5 and J usage is TRBJ1-2; 7 positions agree with TRBD1. The V gene's germline CDR1 is MNHEY and CDR2 SVGAGI. Germline trimming cut 6 bases from V and 7 bases from J; bases unmatched to any gene: 11. The CDR3 sequence is 14 residues long. CDR3 bases: TGTGCCAGCAGGATCCTCAAGGGGGCGCGTGGCTACACCTTC. Residues: CASRILKGARGYTF.

The V gene is TRBV2, the J gene TRBJ2-1; perhaps TRBD2 as D (6 bases). The CDR3 is made up of 18 amino acids. In germline, CDR1 is SNHLY, CDR2 FYNNEI. Trimming took 6 bases from V and 2 from J, leaving 23 bases between them. CDR3 sequence: CASSAGLSRKKAYNEQFF. CDR3 in DNA: TGTGCCAGCAGCGCGGGACTCAGCAGGAAGAAAGCCTACAATGAGCAGTTCTTC.

On this clone itself: An end of the junction does not agree with germline; a read error may underlie this. The chain employs TRBV7-7 and TRBJ2-1, with a tentative D call TRBD2 (6 bases). Germline values: CDR1 SSHAT, CDR2 FNYEAQ (reference sequence). The CDR3 totals 16 residues. DNA for the CDR3: TGTGCTAGCAGCCCGGGCCGACTAGTAAAACAAAATGAGCAGTTCTTC. Translated: CASSPGRLVKQNEQFF.

The chain links TRBV15 to TRBJ2-3, with 10 bases that match TRBD2. Germline V gene data show CDR1 as LNHNV and CDR2 as YYDKDF (reference sequence). The CDR3 is 16 amino acids. Trimming cost V 6 bases and J 2 bases; bases outside gene matches: 8. CDR3 protein: CATRQGGLALTDTQYF. In DNA, the CDR3 is TGTGCCACCAGGCAGGGGGGACTAGCGCTCACAGATACGCAGTATTTT.

The rearrangement links TRBV4-1 to TRBJ1-4; 7 bases fit TRBD1. With 3 bases clipped from V and 6 bases from J, the junction kept 4 bases outside the gene matches. The CDR3 length is 14 residues. Germline values: CDR1 MGHRA, CDR2 YSYEKL. CDR3 residues: CASSQAGGDEKLFF. The CDR3 bases are TGCGCCAGCAGCCAGGCAGGGGGAGATGAAAAACTGTTTTTT.

J is TRBJ2-3 and V is TRBV4-1; 8 positions agree with TRBD1. Germline-derived CDR1 and CDR2 are MGHRA and YSYEKL. Trimming removed 4 bases from V and 4 bases from J; junction bases left unmatched: 7. This CDR3 has 15 amino acids. CDR3 residues: CASSPRGRGADTQYF. CDR3 in DNA: TGCGCCAGCAGCCCCAGGGGGCGCGGGGCAGATACGCAGTATTTT.

This clone was counted a few times. The chain couples TRBV5-1 to TRBJ1-1, with D unclear. The CDR3 consists of 14 residues. CDR1 SGHRS and CDR2 YFSETQ come from the germline V gene. Trimming pared 2 bases from V and 1 base from J, leaving 9 bases between. Written as DNA, the CDR3 is TGCGCCAGCAGCTTTGTTGGGGAGAACACTGAAGCTTTCTTT. This gives the protein CASSFVGENTEAFF.

This rearrangement joins TRBV28 to TRBJ1-3; D uncertain. Deletions cut 3 bases from V and 1 base from J, with 4 bases between. CDR3 length: 13 amino acids. Germline lookup yields CDR1 MDHEN and CDR2 SYDVKM. CDR3 region: CASSFPSGNTIYF. For the CDR3, the DNA is TGTGCCAGCAGTTTCCCGTCTGGAAACACCATATATTTT.

The genes are TRBV5-1 and TRBJ2-3; a weak D match, TRBD1 (5 bases). Deletions cut 3 bases from V and 1 base from J, with 12 bases between. CDR1 is SGHRS, CDR2 YFSETQ, per germline. The CDR3 contains 15 residues. DNA for the CDR3: TGCGCCAGCAGCTATGCAAGGGGCGGCACAGATACGCAGTATTTT. Protein sequence: CASSYARGGTDTQYF.

The chain carries TRBV5-1 and TRBJ1-6, with 7 bases matching TRBD1. The trim removed 2 bases at V and 8 bases at J, leaving 7 bases unmatched. Germline values: CDR1 SGHRS, CDR2 YFSETQ. The CDR3 spans 15 residues. CDR3 DNA sequence: TGCGCCAGCAGCTTCTGGCAGGGGGGTGATTCACCCCTCCACTTT. It is translated as CASSFWQGGDSPLHF.

Only a few counts were recorded for this clone. The CDR3 DNA follows: TGTGCCAGCAGCTTGTTCCGGGAACCTGGAAACACCATATATTTT. Translation gives CASSLFREPGNTIYF. The rearrangement joins TRBV5-6 to TRBJ1-3; D not resolved. Trimming took 1 base from V and 2 from J, leaving 10 bases between them. Germline V gene lookup returns CDR1 SGHDT and CDR2 YYEEEE. The CDR3 sequence is 15 residues long.

The chain combines TRBV7-9 with TRBJ2-1, with 8 nucleotides matching TRBD2. The germline CDR1 and CDR2 sequences are SEHNR and FQNEAQ (reference sequence). The junction had 7 bases not matched to a gene; V was cut back by 8 bases and J by 1 base. This CDR3 contains 15 residues. CDR3: CASASRGGSYNEQFF. CDR3 coding DNA: TGTGCCAGCGCGTCTCGGGGGGGATCCTACAATGAGCAGTTCTTC.

The V and J genes are TRBV6-4 and TRBJ1-1; D might be TRBD1 (5 bases). Trimming took 5 bases from V and 2 from J, leaving 9 bases between them. Germline V gives CDR1 MRHNA, CDR2 SNTAGT. The CDR3 loop spans 13 amino acids. The chain's CDR3 is CASSRTGNTEAFF. The CDR3 DNA follows: TGTGCCAGCAGTAGAACAGGAAACACTGAAGCTTTCTTT.

The V and J genes are TRBV29-1 and TRBJ1-2; TRBD1 is a possible D gene (6 bases). The germline V gene has CDR1 SQVTM and CDR2 ANQGSEA. Trimming shortened V by 7 bases and J by 8 bases, and 14 bases separated the two germline ends. There are 11 residues in the CDR3. For the CDR3, the DNA is TGCAGCGCAGAGGGACATCAAGGCTACACCTTC. Translating it yields CSAEGHQGYTF.

V is TRBV6-5 and J is TRBJ1-3; a weak D match, TRBD1 (5 bases). This CDR3 contains 13 residues. In germline, CDR1 is MNHEY, CDR2 SVGAGI. Between the trimmed V and J ends, which lost 10 bases and 0 bases, there was a span of 10 bases. This CDR3 reads CAIDSDSGNTIYF. The CDR3 nucleotides read TGTGCCATCGACAGTGACTCTGGAAACACCATATATTTT.

This rearrangement joins TRBV4-3 to TRBJ1-1; perhaps TRBD1 as D (6 bases). Germline V gene lookup returns CDR1 LGHNA and CDR2 YSLEER. The V gene lost 0 bases and the J gene lost 7 bases, with 9 bases spanning the gap. The CDR3 totals 13 residues. The CDR3 region is CASSQEGANEAFF. CDR3 DNA: TGCGCCAGCAGCCAAGAGGGGGCGAATGAAGCTTTCTTT.

The V gene is TRBV29-1, the J gene TRBJ1-4; 11 bases match TRBD1. Germline V gives CDR1 SQVTM, CDR2 ANQGSEA. The CDR3 has 13 amino acids. V was pared by 5 bases and J by 7 bases, with 3 bases of the junction left unmatched. CDR3 loop: CSVRTGGSEKLFF. The CDR3 nucleotides are TGCAGCGTTAGGACAGGGGGCAGTGAAAAACTGTTTTTT.

V gene TRBV4-1 combines with J gene TRBJ2-7, with 10 bases aligning to TRBD1. The V gene end was trimmed by 1 base and the J gene end by 5 bases; junction bases not matched to a gene: 5. CDR3 size: 15 residues. Germline CDR1 and CDR2: MGHRA and YSYEKL. CDR3 sequence reads: CASSQGQGASDEQYF. CDR3 sequence (DNA): TGCGCCAGCAGCCAAGGACAGGGGGCGAGCGACGAGCAGTACTTC.